Below are 12 T cell receptor beta chains sequenced from a single sample in a study of T cells in Graves' hyperthyroidism and ophthalmopathy. Researchers amplified the TCR beta CDR3 regions from RNA transcripts. Primed by the HTBI set, a first-round RT-PCR was run on the TCR CDR3. TCRdb used MiXCR to reprocess the multiplex PCR reads, holding one entry per CDR3 protein. Altogether approximately 260,000 distinct CDR3 sequences are present, 13% to 15% being singletons, with the ten largest covering roughly 31%. Sequenced input: blood. All receptors derive from a woman between 45 and 65 years old with Graves' hyperthyroidism that later progressed to Graves' ophthalmopathy.

This clonotype was seen many times. V and J are TRBV18 and TRBJ2-3; the D is unclear. Germline CDR1 KGHSH, CDR2 LQKENI. V dropped 4 bases and J dropped 5 bases, with 13 bases sitting between them. This CDR3 is 14 amino acids long. The CDR3 region has the DNA TGTGCCAGCTCACTACACGGATCCGGAGATACGCAGTATTTT. Translating it yields CASSLHGSGDTQYF.

This clonotype has more than one count but fewer than ten. The rearrangement links TRBV28 to TRBJ2-1, with D perhaps TRBD1 or TRBD2 (5 bases each). Per the germline V gene, CDR1 is MDHEN and CDR2 is SYDVKM. The CDR3 has 14 amino acids. V was trimmed by 4 bases and J by 6 bases, leaving 13 bases between them. The CDR3 is CASSYGKGVNEQFF. For the CDR3, the DNA is TGTGCCAGCAGTTACGGGAAAGGGGTCAATGAGCAGTTCTTC.

This clonotype was counted many times. The chain recombines TRBV2 with TRBJ1-5; TRBD1 aligns across 9 bases. Unmatched junction bases numbered 6, after V lost 6 bases and J lost 6 bases. This CDR3 has 14 residues. Germline V gene data show CDR1 as SNHLY and CDR2 as FYNNEI. CDR3: CASRSGTGTQPQHF. The CDR3 coding sequence is TGTGCCAGCAGATCCGGGACAGGGACTCAGCCCCAGCATTTT.

A remark on this clonotype: The junction does not match germline at one end; this may be a read error. This chain uses TRBV24-1 with TRBJ1-5, with 7 bases identical to TRBD1. CDR3 length: 15 residues. CDR1 is KGHDR, CDR2 SFDVKD, per germline. Here the CDR3 DNA reads TGTACCACCAGTGCCGCCAGGGGGAACAATCAGCCCCAGCATTTT. This encodes CTTSAARGNNQPQHF.

This clonotype was recorded a few times. An end of the junction does not agree with germline; a read error may underlie this. The CDR3 spells CVSSLDGQHHQPQHF. The CDR3 DNA sequence: TGTGTCAGCAGCTTGGACGGCCAGCATCATCAGCCCCAGCATTTT. V gene TRBV7-3 combines with J gene TRBJ1-5; D uncertain. Germline CDR1 is SGHTA and CDR2 is FQGTGA. The CDR3 is 15 amino acids.

This sequence joins TRBV19 and TRBJ1-2; TRBD1 aligns across 10 bases. Germline V gene lookup returns CDR1 LNHDA and CDR2 SQIVND (reference sequence). Trimming at V came to 8 bases and at J to 4 bases, leaving 10 bases not matched to a gene. The CDR3 has 15 residues. The DNA for the CDR3 is TGTGCCAGTGGTACGGCCGGGACAGGGGCCTATGGCTACACCTTC. It translates to CASGTAGTGAYGYTF.

This clonotype was seen ten or more times. The chain carries TRBV2 and TRBJ2-7, with TRBD2 matching over 11 bases. The ends lost 7 bases at V and 9 bases at J; junction bases unmatched: 5. In germline, CDR1 is SNHLY, CDR2 FYNNEI. The CDR3 contains 12 residues. The CDR3 region has the DNA TGTGCCAGCACTATGGGACTAGCGGTGCAGTACTTC. Its protein is CASTMGLAVQYF.

This clonotype was picked up many times. The chain has TRBV20-1 and TRBJ2-7; D call uncertain. V lost 1 base, J lost 2 bases, and 21 bases lay in between. The CDR3 is made up of 17 amino acids. Germline V gives CDR1 DFQATT, CDR2 SNEGSKA (reference sequence). The CDR3 loop is CSARGRPSGATAYEQYF. CDR3 nucleotides: TGCAGTGCTAGAGGACGTCCCTCTGGAGCGACTGCCTACGAGCAGTACTTC.

V and J are TRBV20-1 and TRBJ2-5; 9 bases match TRBD2. CDR3 length: 15 residues. The germline V gene has CDR1 DFQATT and CDR2 SNEGSKA (reference sequence). Trimming took 6 bases from V and 1 from J; bases not matched to a gene: 9. CDR3 in amino acids: CSAPPASGTQETQYF. As DNA, the CDR3 is TGCAGTGCCCCCCCCGCTAGCGGGACCCAAGAGACCCAGTACTTC.

This clonotype was detected only a few times. The V and J genes are TRBV19 and TRBJ2-1; 14 nucleotides align to TRBD2. This CDR3 is 18 amino acids long. Germline values: CDR1 LNHDA, CDR2 SQIVND (reference sequence). With 2 bases clipped from V and 3 bases from J, the junction kept 6 bases outside the gene matches. The chain's CDR3 is CASSIKGTSGSSYNEQFF. CDR3 nucleotides: TGTGCCAGTAGTATAAAAGGGACTAGCGGGAGTAGCTACAATGAGCAGTTCTTC.

This clonotype was picked up many times. CDR3 sequence (DNA): TGCAGTGCCCACCGGGAGTCGGACGGCTACACCTTC. Residues: CSAHRESDGYTF. The V and J genes are TRBV20-1 and TRBJ1-2; no firm D call. V lost 6 bases to trimming and J lost 8 bases, with 16 bases between them. This CDR3 contains 12 residues. Germline lookup yields CDR1 DFQATT and CDR2 SNEGSKA (reference sequence).

There are many counts of this clonotype. The J gene is TRBJ2-7, the V gene TRBV7-3; the match to TRBD2 covers 8 bases. Germline V gene lookup returns CDR1 SGHTA and CDR2 FQGTGA. CDR3 size: 14 residues. The trim removed 5 bases at V and 4 bases at J, leaving 7 bases unmatched. CDR3 bases: TGTGCCAGCAGCCAACAGGGCGGGGGGTACGAGCAGTACTTC. Protein product: CASSQQGGGYEQYF.